This TCR beta chain was found in a study of OX40 agonist ivuxolimab in advanced cancers. About the research overall: Dose-escalation subjects each had hepatocellular carcinoma, melanoma, renal cell or head and neck cancer.

In germline, CDR1 is SGHTA, CDR2 FQGNSA. The CDR3 runs to 14 residues. Trimming removed 3 bases at V and 5 bases at J, with 8 bases between. The repertoire was sequenced with immunoSEQ multiplex PCR; TCRdb's copy has only in-frame clones and lacks some. The sample contains around 72,000 clones, around four fifths of which appear only once. The source material was CD4+ or CD8+ T cells sorted from blood, sampled in a trial of the OX40 agonist ivuxolimab. This receptor was obtained from an adult with an advanced solid tumor such as melanoma, head and neck, liver or kidney cancer. The genes are TRBV7-2 and TRBJ1-6; tentative D call: TRBD1 (6 bases). The CDR3 DNA is TGTGCCAGCAGCTTGTACAGGGATAATTCACCCCTCCACTTT. Its protein product is CASSLYRDNSPLHF.